This TCR beta chain was observed in a study of blood T cell repertoires in COVID-19. Across the study: The United States, Italy and Spain provided the acute and convalescent COVID-19 samples. From T cells, B-cell-depleted T cells, or PBMCs came the material, which was cDNA or gDNA.

Germline V gene lookup returns CDR1 SGHVS and CDR2 FQNEAQ. Trimming cost V 3 bases and J 4 bases, with 12 bases left between them. The CDR3 covers 15 residues. As originally analysed: Estimation of nucleated cell counts was performed using reference gene primer amplification. Here immunoSEQ multiplex PCR was the method, and the copy in TCRdb shows in-frame clones only, minus some. The DNA gave D and trimming, while V, J and clone size come from that table. The sample includes 310,000 or so clones, more than 75% of them seen just once. The TCR was taken from a man between 65 and 79 years old with acute or convalescent COVID-19. The chain couples TRBV7-8 to TRBJ2-2; D is undetermined. Sequencing used peripheral blood. The CDR3 sequence is CASSFESLSTGELFF. CDR3 bases: TGTGCCAGCAGCTTTGAAAGTTTGAGCACCGGGGAGCTGTTTTTT.